These T cell receptor beta chains were read from a single sample in a study of PD-1 blockade in mismatch repair-deficient tumors. Data came from immunoSEQ multiplex PCR; TCRdb stores just in-frame clones and leaves some out. This table has some 22,000 clones, about 83% appearing once. The sample here was peripheral blood, taken 2 weeks after starting pembrolizumab. The source is an adult with mismatch repair-deficient cancer. Both conserved end residues are part of each CDR3. The order of the fields is J gene, D gene, V gene, clone size, CDR3 protein, CDR3 DNA. D genes are given only for firm matches. Where a row states a size, it is once, few, many or the class of an expanded clone; other rows omit it.

J: TRBJ2-7; D: NA; V: TRBV6-1; size: once; CDR3: CASRTPPDGTYEQYF; DNA: TGTGCCAGCAGGACGCCCCCGGACGGAACCTACGAGCAGTACTTC
J: TRBJ1-3; D: TRBD1; V: TRBV2; size: NA; CDR3: CASREGRQGVRNTIYF; DNA: TGTGCCAGCAGGGAGGGCCGACAGGGGGTCAGAAACACCATATATTTT
J: TRBJ2-3; D: TRBD2; V: TRBV19; size: NA; CDR3: CASSITSGRDGDTQYF; DNA: TGTGCCAGTAGTATAACTAGCGGGAGGGATGGAGATACGCAGTATTTT
J: TRBJ2-7; D: NA; V: TRBV5-1; size: NA; CDR3: CASSVQASSYEQYF; DNA: TGCGCCAGCAGCGTTCAAGCTAGCAGCTACGAGCAGTACTTC
J: TRBJ2-6; D: NA; V: TRBV6-5; size: NA; CDR3: CASSYLSGANVLTF; DNA: TGTGCCAGCAGTTACCTCTCTGGGGCCAACGTCCTGACTTTC
J: TRBJ2-6; D: NA; V: TRBV6-1; size: NA; CDR3: CASKEQGSGANVLTF; DNA: TGTGCCAGCAAAGAACAGGGCTCTGGGGCCAACGTCCTGACTTTC
J: TRBJ2-1; D: TRBD1; V: TRBV7-9; size: NA; CDR3: CAYTIRGQRNEQFF; DNA: TGTGCCTACACGATAAGGGGGCAGCGCAATGAGCAGTTCTTC
J: TRBJ1-5; D: NA; V: TRBV5-4; size: NA; CDR3: CASSSGGLNSNQPQHF; DNA: TGTGCCAGCAGTAGCGGGGGACTGAATAGCAATCAGCCCCAGCATTTT
J: TRBJ2-7; D: TRBD2; V: TRBV6-5; size: NA; CDR3: CASRPLVAGDYEQYF; DNA: TGTGCCAGCAGGCCCTTGGTAGCGGGAGATTACGAGCAGTACTTC
J: TRBJ2-7; D: NA; V: TRBV5-4; size: NA; CDR3: CASSLETGLSYEQYF; DNA: TGTGCCAGCAGCTTGGAAACAGGCTTATCCTACGAGCAGTACTTC
J: TRBJ2-7; D: TRBD1; V: TRBV7-9; size: NA; CDR3: CASSSYDRDRQYEQYF; DNA: TGTGCCAGCAGCTCATACGACAGGGATCGACAATACGAGCAGTACTTC
J: TRBJ1-6; D: TRBD1; V: TRBV6-5; size: NA; CDR3: CASSTGQGNSPLHF; DNA: TGTGCCAGCAGTACGGGACAGGGGAATTCACCCCTCCACTTT
J: TRBJ2-6; D: NA; V: TRBV28; size: NA; CDR3: CASTLNYRAGANVLTF; DNA: TGTGCCAGCACCCTGAATTACAGGGCTGGGGCCAACGTCCTGACTTTC
J: TRBJ2-3; D: TRBD2; V: TRBV4-3; size: NA; CDR3: CASSQDRVGTSMSDTQYF; DNA: TGCGCCAGCAGCCAAGATCGGGTGGGGACTAGCATGTCAGATACGCAGTATTTT
J: TRBJ1-2; D: NA; V: TRBV6-6; size: few; CDR3: CASSYVDGYTF; DNA: TGTGCCAGCAGTTACGTGGATGGCTACACCTTC
J: TRBJ2-3; D: TRBD1; V: TRBV6-6; size: NA; CDR3: CASTSDRYPDTQYF; DNA: TGTGCCAGCACTTCGGACAGGTACCCAGATACGCAGTATTTT
J: TRBJ2-7; D: TRBD1; V: TRBV7-9; size: NA; CDR3: CASSLGGTGGNYEQYF; DNA: TGTGCCAGCAGCTTAGGGGGGACAGGGGGAAACTACGAGCAGTACTTC
J: TRBJ2-5; D: NA; V: TRBV14; size: NA; CDR3: CASSQDLQETQYF; DNA: TGTGCCAGCAGCCAAGACCTCCAAGAGACCCAGTACTTC
J: TRBJ2-3; D: TRBD1; V: TRBV13; size: NA; CDR3: CASSLGTGATNTQYF; DNA: TGTGCCAGCAGCTTAGGGACAGGGGCTACGAATACGCAGTATTTT
J: TRBJ2-7; D: NA; V: TRBV10-3; size: NA; CDR3: CAISGGGPPYEQYF; DNA: TGTGCCATCAGTGGTGGCGGTCCCCCCTACGAGCAGTACTTC
J: TRBJ2-1; D: NA; V: TRBV19; size: NA; CDR3: CASSRGAQTNEQFF; DNA: TGTGCCAGTAGTAGAGGCGCCCAGACCAATGAGCAGTTCTTC
J: TRBJ2-1; D: NA; V: TRBV14; size: NA; CDR3: CASSQVGGPSGNEQFF; DNA: TGTGCCAGCAGCCAAGTGGGTGGGCCCTCGGGCAATGAGCAGTTCTTC
J: TRBJ2-6; D: NA; V: TRBV7-9; size: NA; CDR3: CASSIGGPGANVLTF; DNA: TGTGCCAGCAGCATAGGGGGACCTGGGGCCAACGTCCTGACTTTC
J: TRBJ2-1; D: TRBD2; V: TRBV29-1; size: NA; CDR3: CSVQLAGFYNEQFF; DNA: TGCAGCGTGCAACTAGCGGGCTTTTACAATGAGCAGTTCTTC
J: TRBJ2-3; D: NA; V: TRBV5-1; size: NA; CDR3: CASSLEDTQYF; DNA: TGCGCCAGCAGCTTGGAAGATACGCAGTATTTT
J: TRBJ2-1; D: NA; V: TRBV7-2; size: NA; CDR3: CASSPQGDEQFF; DNA: TGTGCCAGCAGCCCCCAGGGAGATGAGCAGTTCTTC
J: TRBJ1-4; D: NA; V: TRBV4-1; size: NA; CDR3: CASSLRAGAGEKLFF; DNA: TGCGCCAGCAGCCTCCGCGCGGGGGCGGGTGAAAAACTGTTTTTT
J: TRBJ2-1; D: TRBD2; V: TRBV5-4; size: NA; CDR3: CASSLSSGTNEQFF; DNA: TGTGCCAGCAGCTTGTCTAGCGGGACGAATGAGCAGTTCTTC
J: TRBJ1-3; D: NA; V: TRBV19; size: NA; CDR3: CASSIEVASYSGNTIYF; DNA: TGTGCCAGTAGTATAGAGGTCGCCTCTTACTCTGGAAACACCATATATTTT
J: TRBJ2-1; D: NA; V: TRBV7-9; size: NA; CDR3: CASSSDTRDYNEQFF; DNA: TGTGCCAGCAGCTCCGACACCCGTGATTACAATGAGCAGTTCTTC
J: TRBJ2-5; D: TRBD1; V: TRBV6-1; size: NA; CDR3: CASSEASGTGIETQYF; DNA: TGTGCCAGCAGTGAAGCGTCCGGGACAGGGATCGAGACCCAGTACTTC
J: TRBJ2-7; D: TRBD2; V: TRBV7-6; size: NA; CDR3: CASSSLAGSVRIPGYEQYF; DNA: TGTGCCAGCAGCTCCCTAGCGGGAAGCGTCAGGATACCGGGTTACGAGCAGTACTTC
J: TRBJ2-7; D: TRBD2; V: TRBV7-2; size: NA; CDR3: CASSFGGTDEQYF; DNA: TGTGCCAGCAGCTTCGGGGGGACTGACGAGCAGTACTTC
J: TRBJ1-2; D: NA; V: TRBV5-4; size: NA; CDR3: CASSLMKESTF; DNA: TGTGCCAGCAGCCTCATGAAGGAAAGCACCTTC
J: TRBJ2-7; D: NA; V: TRBV20-1; size: NA; CDR3: CSVAPFDEQYF; DNA: TGCAGTGTAGCCCCGTTTGATGAGCAGTACTTC
J: TRBJ2-1; D: NA; V: TRBV4-1; size: once; CDR3: CASSPESTSYNEQFF; DNA: TGCGCCAGCAGCCCGGAATCGACTAGCTACAATGAGCAGTTCTTC
J: TRBJ2-5; D: TRBD1; V: TRBV5-4; size: few; CDR3: CASSLNSGTGSETQYF; DNA: TGTGCCAGCAGCTTGAACTCCGGGACAGGGTCAGAGACCCAGTACTTC
J: TRBJ2-7; D: TRBD1; V: TRBV6-1; size: NA; CDR3: CASSGGQDLYEQYF; DNA: TGTGCCAGCAGTGGCGGACAGGACCTCTACGAGCAGTACTTC
J: TRBJ1-2; D: TRBD1; V: TRBV29-1; size: NA; CDR3: CSVDSGQGYYGYTF; DNA: TGCAGCGTTGACTCGGGACAGGGCTACTATGGCTACACCTTC
J: TRBJ2-2; D: NA; V: TRBV15; size: NA; CDR3: CATSRDGGAAGELFF; DNA: TGTGCCACCAGCAGAGATGGGGGGGCAGCCGGGGAGCTGTTTTTT
J: TRBJ1-2; D: NA; V: TRBV2; size: NA; CDR3: CASSEDGGARYGYTF; DNA: TGTGCCAGCAGTGAAGATGGGGGGGCGAGATATGGCTACACCTTC
J: TRBJ1-1; D: NA; V: TRBV7-6; size: NA; CDR3: CASSLVAGENTEAFF; DNA: TGTGCCAGCAGCTTAGTGGCAGGTGAGAACACTGAAGCTTTCTTT
J: TRBJ1-4; D: TRBD1; V: TRBV27; size: NA; CDR3: CASSNTGGDEKLFF; DNA: TGTGCCAGCAGTAATACAGGGGGAGATGAAAAACTGTTTTTT
J: TRBJ2-7; D: TRBD2; V: TRBV5-1; size: NA; CDR3: CASSPGGLAGSYEQYF; DNA: TGCGCCAGCAGCCCAGGGGGACTAGCGGGTTCCTACGAGCAGTACTTC
J: TRBJ1-1; D: NA; V: TRBV4-2; size: NA; CDR3: CASSQVGAMNTEAFF; DNA: TGTGCCAGCAGCCAAGTTGGAGCAATGAACACTGAAGCTTTCTTT